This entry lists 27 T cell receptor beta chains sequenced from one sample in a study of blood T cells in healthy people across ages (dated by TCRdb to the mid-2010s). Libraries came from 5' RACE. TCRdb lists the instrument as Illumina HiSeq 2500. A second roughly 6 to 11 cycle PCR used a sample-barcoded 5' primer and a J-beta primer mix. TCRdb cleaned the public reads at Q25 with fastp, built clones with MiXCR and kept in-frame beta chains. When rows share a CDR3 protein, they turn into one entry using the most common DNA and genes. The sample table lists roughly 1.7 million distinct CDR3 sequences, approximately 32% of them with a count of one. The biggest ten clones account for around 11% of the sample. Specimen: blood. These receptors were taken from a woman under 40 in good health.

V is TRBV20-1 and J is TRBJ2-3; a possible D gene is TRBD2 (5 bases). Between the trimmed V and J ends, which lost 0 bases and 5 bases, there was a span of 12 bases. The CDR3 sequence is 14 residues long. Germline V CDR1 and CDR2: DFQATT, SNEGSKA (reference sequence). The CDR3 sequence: CSARDSEVLDTQYF. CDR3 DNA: TGCAGTGCTAGAGATTCGGAGGTCCTAGATACGCAGTATTTT.

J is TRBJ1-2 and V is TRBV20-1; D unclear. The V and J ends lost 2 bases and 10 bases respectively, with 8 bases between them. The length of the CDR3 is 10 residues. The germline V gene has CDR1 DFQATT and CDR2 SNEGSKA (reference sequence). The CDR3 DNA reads TGCAGTGCTAGATCGGGGTTCTACACCTTC. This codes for CSARSGFYTF.

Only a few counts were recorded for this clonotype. The CDR3 protein is CSATEPLGVIQQYF. The CDR3, as DNA: TGCAGTGCTACCGAGCCACTTGGGGTCATACAGCAGTACTTC. The V call is TRBV20-1, the J call TRBJ2-5; no definite D call. V was clipped by 4 bases and J by 11 bases, with 23 bases between them. CDR1 and CDR2 (germline): DFQATT, SNEGSKA (reference sequence). The CDR3 is 14 residues long.

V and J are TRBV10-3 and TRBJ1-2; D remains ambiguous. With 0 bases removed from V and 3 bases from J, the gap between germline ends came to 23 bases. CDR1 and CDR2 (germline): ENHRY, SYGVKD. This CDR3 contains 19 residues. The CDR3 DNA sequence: TGTGCCATCAGTGAGTCGGCTTCCGGGAGGGCAATTGGAGACTATGGCTACACCTTC. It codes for CAISESASGRAIGDYGYTF.

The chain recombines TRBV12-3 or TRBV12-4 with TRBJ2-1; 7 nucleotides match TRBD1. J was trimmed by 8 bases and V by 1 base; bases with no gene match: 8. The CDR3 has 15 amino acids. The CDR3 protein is CASSLEDRVGDEQFF. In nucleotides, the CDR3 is TGTGCCAGCAGTTTAGAAGACAGGGTGGGGGATGAGCAGTTCTTC.

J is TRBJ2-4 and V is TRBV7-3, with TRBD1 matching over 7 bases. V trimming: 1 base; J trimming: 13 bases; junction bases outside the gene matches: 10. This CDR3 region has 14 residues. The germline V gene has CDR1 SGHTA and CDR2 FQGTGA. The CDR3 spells CASSLMDRFGEQYF. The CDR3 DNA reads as TGTGCCAGCAGCTTAATGGACAGGTTCGGGGAGCAGTACTTC.

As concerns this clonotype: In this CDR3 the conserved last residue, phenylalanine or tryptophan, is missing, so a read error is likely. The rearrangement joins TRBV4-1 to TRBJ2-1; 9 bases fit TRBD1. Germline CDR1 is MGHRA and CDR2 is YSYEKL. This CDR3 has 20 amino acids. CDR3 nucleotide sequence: TGCGCCAGCAGCCAGAGGGGACCGGGACAGGGAGGGGCGACCTACAATGGGCAGTTCTTG. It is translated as CASSQRGPGQGGATYNGQFL.

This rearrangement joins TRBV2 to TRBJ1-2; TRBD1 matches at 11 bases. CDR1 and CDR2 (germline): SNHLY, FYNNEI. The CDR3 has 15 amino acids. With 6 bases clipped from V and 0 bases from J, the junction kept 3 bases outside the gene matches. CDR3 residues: CASRDRGRANYGYTF. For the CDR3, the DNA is TGTGCCAGCAGGGACAGGGGGCGAGCTAACTATGGCTACACCTTC.

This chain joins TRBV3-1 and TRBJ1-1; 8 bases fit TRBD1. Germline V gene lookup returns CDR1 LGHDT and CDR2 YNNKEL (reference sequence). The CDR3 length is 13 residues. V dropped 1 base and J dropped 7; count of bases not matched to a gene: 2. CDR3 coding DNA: TGTGCCAGCAGCCAAGGCGACAGGGGTGAAGCTTTCTTT. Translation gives CASSQGDRGEAFF.

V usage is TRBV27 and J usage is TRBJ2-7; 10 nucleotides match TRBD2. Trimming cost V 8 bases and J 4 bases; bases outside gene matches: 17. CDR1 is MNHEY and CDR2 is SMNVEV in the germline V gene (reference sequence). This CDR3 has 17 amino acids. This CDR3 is CASGPVGPAGGTYEQYF. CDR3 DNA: TGTGCCAGCGGCCCGGTTGGGCCAGCGGGAGGGACTTACGAGCAGTACTTC.

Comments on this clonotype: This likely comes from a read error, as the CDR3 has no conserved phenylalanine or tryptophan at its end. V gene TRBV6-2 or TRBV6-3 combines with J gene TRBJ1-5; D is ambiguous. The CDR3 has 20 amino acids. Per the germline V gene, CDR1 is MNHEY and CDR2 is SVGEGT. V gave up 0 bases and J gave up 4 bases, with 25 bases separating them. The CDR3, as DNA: TGTGCCAGCAGTTACTCGATATATGGGTCGGGGAATGCCGAGAATCAGCCCCAGCATGTT. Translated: CASSYSIYGSGNAENQPQHV.

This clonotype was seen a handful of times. CDR3 DNA sequence: TGTGCCAGCAGCTTAGGGGTCCCCTGGCGGAGCTCCTACAATGAGCAGTTCTTC. The encoded protein is CASSLGVPWRSSYNEQFF. The chain employs TRBV11-1 and TRBJ2-1, with D unresolved. Per the germline V gene, CDR1 is SGHAT and CDR2 is FQDESV (reference sequence). CDR3 length equals 18 residues. V lost 1 base and J lost 0, with 16 bases in between.

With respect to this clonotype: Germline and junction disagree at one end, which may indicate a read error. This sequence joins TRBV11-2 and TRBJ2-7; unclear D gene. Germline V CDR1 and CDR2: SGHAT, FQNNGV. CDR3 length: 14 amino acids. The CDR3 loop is CASNLEQSVYEQYF. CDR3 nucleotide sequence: TGTGCCAGCAACTTAGAACAGTCAGTCTACGAGCAGTACTTC.

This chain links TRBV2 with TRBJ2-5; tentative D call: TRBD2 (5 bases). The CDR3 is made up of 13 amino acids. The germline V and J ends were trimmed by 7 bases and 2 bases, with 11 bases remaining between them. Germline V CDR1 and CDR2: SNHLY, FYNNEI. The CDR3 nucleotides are TGTGCCAGCACAAGCCGGAGGCAAGAGACCCAGTACTTC. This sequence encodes CASTSRRQETQYF.

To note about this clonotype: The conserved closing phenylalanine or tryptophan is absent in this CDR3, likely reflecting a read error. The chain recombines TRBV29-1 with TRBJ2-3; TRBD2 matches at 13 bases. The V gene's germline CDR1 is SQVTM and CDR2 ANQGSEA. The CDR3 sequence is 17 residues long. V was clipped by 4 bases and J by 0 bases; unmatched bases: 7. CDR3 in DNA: TGCAGCGTTGGAGGGACTAGCGGGGCCTCTAGCACAGATACGCAGTATGTT. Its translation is CSVGGTSGASSTDTQYV.

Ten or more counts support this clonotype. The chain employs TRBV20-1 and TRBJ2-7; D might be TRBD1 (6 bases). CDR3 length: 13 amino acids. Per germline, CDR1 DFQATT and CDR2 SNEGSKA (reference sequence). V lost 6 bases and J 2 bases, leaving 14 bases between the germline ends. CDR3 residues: CSAPRQGPYEQYF. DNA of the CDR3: TGCAGTGCCCCCAGGCAGGGGCCCTACGAGCAGTACTTC.

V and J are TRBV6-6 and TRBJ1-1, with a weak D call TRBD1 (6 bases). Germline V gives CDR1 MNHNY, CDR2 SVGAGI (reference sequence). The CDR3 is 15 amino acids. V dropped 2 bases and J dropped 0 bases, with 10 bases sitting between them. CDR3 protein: CASSYGQTVNTEAFF. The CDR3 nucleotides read TGTGCCAGCAGTTACGGACAGACCGTGAACACTGAAGCTTTCTTT.

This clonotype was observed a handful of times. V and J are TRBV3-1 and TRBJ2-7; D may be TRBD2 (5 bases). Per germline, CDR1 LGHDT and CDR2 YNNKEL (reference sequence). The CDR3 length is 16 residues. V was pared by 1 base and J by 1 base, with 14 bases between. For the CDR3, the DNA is TGTGCCAGCAGCCAAGTACCCACAGAGGGTTCCTACGAGCAGTACTTC. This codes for CASSQVPTEGSYEQYF.

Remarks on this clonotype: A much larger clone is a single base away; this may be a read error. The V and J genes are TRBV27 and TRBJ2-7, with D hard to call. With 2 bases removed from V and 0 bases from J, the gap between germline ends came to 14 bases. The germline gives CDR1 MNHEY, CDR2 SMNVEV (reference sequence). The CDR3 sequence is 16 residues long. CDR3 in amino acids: CASSLPATSISYEQYF. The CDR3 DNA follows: TGTGCCAGCAGTTTACCAGCGACTTCAATCTCCTACGAGCAGTACTTC.

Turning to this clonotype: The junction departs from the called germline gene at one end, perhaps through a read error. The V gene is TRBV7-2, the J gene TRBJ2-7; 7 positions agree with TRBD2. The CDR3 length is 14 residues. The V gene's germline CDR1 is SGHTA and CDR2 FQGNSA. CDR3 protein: CVSSPGGSVYEQYF. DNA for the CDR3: TGTGTCAGCAGCCCGGGGGGTTCGGTCTACGAGCAGTACTTC.

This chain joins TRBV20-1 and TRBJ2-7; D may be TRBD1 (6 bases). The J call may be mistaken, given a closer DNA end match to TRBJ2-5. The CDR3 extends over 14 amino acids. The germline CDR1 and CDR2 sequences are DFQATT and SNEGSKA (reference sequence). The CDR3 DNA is TGCAGTGCGGACCGGGACAAAGGCCCCCGGACCCAGTACTTC. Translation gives CSADRDKGPRTQYF.

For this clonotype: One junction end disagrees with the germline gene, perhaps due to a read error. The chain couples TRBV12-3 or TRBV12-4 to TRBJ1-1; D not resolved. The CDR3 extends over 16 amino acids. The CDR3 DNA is TGTGTCAGCAGCTCGACGCCTCCAGGACGGAAAGGAGAAGCTTTCTTT. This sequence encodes CVSSSTPPGRKGEAFF.

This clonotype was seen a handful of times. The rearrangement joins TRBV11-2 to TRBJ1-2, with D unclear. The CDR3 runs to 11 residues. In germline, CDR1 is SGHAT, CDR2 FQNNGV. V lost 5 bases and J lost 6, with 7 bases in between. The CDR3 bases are TGTGCCAGCAGCACCCCTAATGGCTACACCTTC. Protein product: CASSTPNGYTF.

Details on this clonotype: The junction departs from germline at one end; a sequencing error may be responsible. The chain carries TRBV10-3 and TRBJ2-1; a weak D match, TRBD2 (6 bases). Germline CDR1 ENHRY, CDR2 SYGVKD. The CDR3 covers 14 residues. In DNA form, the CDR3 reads TGTGCCATCAGGGCACTCGGGAGTTACAGTGAGCAGTTCTTC. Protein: CAIRALGSYSEQFF.

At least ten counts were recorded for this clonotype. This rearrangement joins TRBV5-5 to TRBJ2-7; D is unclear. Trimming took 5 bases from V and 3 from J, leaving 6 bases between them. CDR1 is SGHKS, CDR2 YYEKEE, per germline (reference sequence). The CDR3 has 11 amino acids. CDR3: CASRDYYEQYF. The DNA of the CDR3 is TGTGCCAGCAGGGATTACTACGAGCAGTACTTC.

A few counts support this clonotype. The DNA for the CDR3 is TGCAGTGCTAGAGATCCGCAGGATGTAATGTGGGAGCAGTACTTC. Amino acid sequence: CSARDPQDVMWEQYF. The chain employs TRBV20-1 and TRBJ2-7; D is unclear. The CDR3 consists of 15 residues. Trimming left V 0 bases short and J 7 bases short, with 19 bases between. The germline V gene encodes CDR1 DFQATT and CDR2 SNEGSKA (reference sequence).

CDR3 DNA: TGTGCCAGCAGCTTATTATGGAGCCAAGAGACCCAGTACTTC. Translating it yields CASSLLWSQETQYF. The chain is built from TRBV7-9 and TRBJ2-5; D unresolved. Germline V gene lookup returns CDR1 SEHNR and CDR2 FQNEAQ (reference sequence). V was cut by 2 bases and J by 1 base, with 8 bases left in between. The CDR3 has 14 residues. The full variable domain, with the rest looked up from reference TRBV7-9 and TRBJ2-5, is DTGVSQNPRHKITKRGQNVTFRCDPISEHNRLYWYRQTLGQGPEFLTYFQNEAQLEKSRLLSDRFSAERPKGSFSTLEIQRTEQGDSAMYLCASSLLWSQETQYFGPGTRLLVL.